The sequence of this TCR beta chain was determined in a study of blood T cell repertoires in COVID-19. Background on the study: Samples taken during acute and convalescent COVID-19 were collected in the United States, Italy and Spain.

The CDR3 has 13 residues. CDR1 and CDR2 (germline): MNHEY, SMNVEV (reference sequence). Trimming took off 4 bases at V and 4 bases at J, with 10 bases between the two ends. In its sample, this clone was seen a few times. Per the original data handling: It was from reference gene primer amplification that nucleated cell counts were estimated. Only in-frame clones appear in the TCRdb table, and some are missing; sequencing was by immunoSEQ multiplex PCR. V and J calls and clone size follow that table, whereas D and trimming were derived from the DNA. The sample lists more than 95,000 clones, 85% seen once, with roughly 27% in the top ten.

The source of this sequence is a woman of 80 years or more with acute or convalescent COVID-19. The specimen was peripheral blood. The chain is built from TRBV27 and TRBJ2-5; D gene ambiguous. In DNA form, the CDR3 reads TGTGCCAGCAGTTACGCCCGCGGAGAGACCCAGTACTTC. This gives the protein CASSYARGETQYF.